This entry lists 8 T cell receptor beta chains sequenced from one sample in a study of regulatory T cells in long-lasting Graves disease (dated by TCRdb to the early 2020s). According to the study, the label for this sample's time point signals: newly diagnosed GD, antithyroid drugs for less than 3 months. For both TCR sequencing and RNA sequencing, RNA was extracted from PBMCs in TRIzol. Library creation used multiplex PCR. Sequencing took place on an Illumina HiSeq 4000. iRepertoire HTBI primers and Arm-PCR amplification of CDR3 regions were used to construct TCR beta libraries. TCRdb cleaned the public reads at Q25 with fastp, built clones with MiXCR and kept in-frame beta chains. Each entry is one CDR3 protein sequence, shown with its most common DNA and genes. Across this sample there are 240,000 or so distinct CDR3 sequences, with 20% seen only once. The ten largest clones take up about 15% of the sample.

The sequences come from peripheral blood mononuclear cells (PBMCs), collected at new diagnosis, from a patient treated with antithyroid drugs. The receptors stem from a female donor with Graves disease.

The rearrangement links TRBV2 to TRBJ2-3; D may be TRBD2 (6 bases). Germline V lookup: CDR1 SNHLY, CDR2 FYNNEI. The germline V and J ends were trimmed by 2 bases and 0 bases, with 12 bases remaining between them. The CDR3 consists of 16 residues. CDR3 amino acids: CASSEPGTGSTDTQYF. CDR3 bases: TGTGCCAGCAGTGAACCCGGGACTGGGAGCACAGATACGCAGTATTTT.

The chain is built from TRBV3-1 and TRBJ2-1, with D perhaps TRBD2 (6 bases). From germline, CDR1 is LGHDT and CDR2 YNNKEL (reference sequence). This CDR3 contains 18 residues. V lost 5 bases and J 8 bases, leaving 28 bases between the germline ends. CDR3 in amino acids: CASSSKRTRGRTGDEQFF. The CDR3 DNA follows: TGTGCCAGCAGCTCCAAACGGACCCGGGGGAGGACTGGGGATGAGCAGTTCTTC.

This clonotype was counted ten times or more. CDR3 nucleotides: TGTGCCAGCAGCCGGGATCCGCAGGGTTACAATGAGCAGTTCTTC. Its translation is CASSRDPQGYNEQFF. The chain employs TRBV7-9 and TRBJ2-1; tentatively, D is TRBD1 or TRBD2 (5 bases each). The length of the CDR3 is 15 residues. CDR1 and CDR2 from the germline V gene are SEHNR and FQNEAQ (reference sequence). Trimming shortened V by 5 bases and J by 4 bases, and 15 bases separated the two germline ends.

This clonotype was seen ten or more times. The J gene is TRBJ2-3, the V gene TRBV20-1; D possibly corresponds to TRBD1 (6 bases). The germline V and J ends were trimmed by 5 bases and 6 bases, with 18 bases remaining between them. The CDR3 runs to 14 residues. Germline-derived CDR1 and CDR2 are DFQATT and SNEGSKA (reference sequence). The DNA for the CDR3 is TGCAGTGCTGTTCAGGGGACGAGCTTCGATACGCAGTATTTT. Amino acid sequence: CSAVQGTSFDTQYF.

This clonotype occurred many times. V is TRBV2 and J is TRBJ2-3; the D is unclear. The CDR3 runs 14 residues. CDR1 SNHLY and CDR2 FYNNEI come from the germline V gene. Trimming shortened V by 3 bases and J by 4 bases, and 11 bases separated the two germline ends. The CDR3 coding sequence is TGTGCCAGCAGTGAGGGATTTCGGGCAGATACGCAGTATTTT. Protein sequence: CASSEGFRADTQYF.

This clonotype showed up many times. The rearrangement joins TRBV7-2 to TRBJ2-5; the D gene is possibly TRBD1 (6 bases). Germline V CDR1 and CDR2: SGHTA, FQGNSA. V was trimmed by 2 bases and J by 0 bases, leaving 16 bases between them. The CDR3 runs 17 residues. Here the CDR3 reads CASSLRARTDNQETQYF. The CDR3 coding sequence is TGTGCCAGCAGCTTACGGGCCAGGACAGACAACCAAGAGACCCAGTACTTC.

This clonotype has a count of ten or more. The genes are TRBV14 and TRBJ1-1, with D uncertain. Between the trimmed V and J ends, which lost 2 bases and 1 base, there was a span of 8 bases. This CDR3 region has 14 residues. CDR1 SGHDN and CDR2 FVKESK come from the germline V gene. The CDR3 DNA sequence: TGTGCCAGCAGCCAACATAGACAGAACACTGAAGCTTTCTTT. This gives the protein CASSQHRQNTEAFF.

This clonotype was recorded at least ten times. J is TRBJ2-3 and V is TRBV20-1; D may be TRBD2 (5 bases). Germline CDR1 reads DFQATT; CDR2 reads SNEGSKA (reference sequence). The CDR3 has 12 residues. V lost 4 bases to trimming and J lost 7 bases, with 12 bases between them. CDR3 nucleotides: TGCAGTGCTAAGGACTCGGCGAATACGCAGTATTTT. Translation: CSAKDSANTQYF.